The sequence of this T cell receptor (beta chain) was determined in a study of blood T cells in healthy people across ages. Background on the study: Using template switching, researchers captured about one barcoded beta molecule for each two T cells. Regarding the study as a whole: PBMCs that were unsorted prevented a conclusive naive versus antigen-experienced comparison. Relative to aged donors, long-lived donors carried more naive CD4+ cells and displayed higher diversity.

The CDR3 length is 14 residues. V was pared by 6 bases and J by 0 bases, with 14 bases between. CDR1 and CDR2 from the germline V gene are SQVTM and ANQGSEA. Comment on this clonotype: No antigen is known for it.

PCR was performed a second time for about 7 to 12 cycles using a sample-barcoded 5' primer and a J-beta primer mix. TCRdb processed the 5' RACE reads anew with MiXCR; each CDR3 protein has one entry. The sample carries about 670,000 distinct CDR3 sequences, more than 45% recorded once. The sequence came from a woman at least 80 years old in good health. V usage is TRBV29-1 and J usage is TRBJ1-2, with no clear D. Specimen: blood. CDR3 sequence (DNA): TGCAGCGTCATCTTTGACACTTCTAACTATGGCTACACCTTC. Translated: CSVIFDTSNYGYTF.